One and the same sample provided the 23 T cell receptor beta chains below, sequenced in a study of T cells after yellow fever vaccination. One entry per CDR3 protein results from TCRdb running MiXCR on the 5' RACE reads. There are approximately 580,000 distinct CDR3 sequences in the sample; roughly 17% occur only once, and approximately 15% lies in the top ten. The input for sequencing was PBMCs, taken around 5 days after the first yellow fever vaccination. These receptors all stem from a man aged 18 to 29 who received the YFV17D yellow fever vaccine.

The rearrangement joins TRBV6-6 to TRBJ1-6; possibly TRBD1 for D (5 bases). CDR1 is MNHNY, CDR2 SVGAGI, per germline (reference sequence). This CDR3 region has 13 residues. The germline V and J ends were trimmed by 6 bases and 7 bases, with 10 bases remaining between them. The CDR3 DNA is TGTGCCAGCAGGGGGCAGGCGAATTCACCCCTCCACTTT. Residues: CASRGQANSPLHF.

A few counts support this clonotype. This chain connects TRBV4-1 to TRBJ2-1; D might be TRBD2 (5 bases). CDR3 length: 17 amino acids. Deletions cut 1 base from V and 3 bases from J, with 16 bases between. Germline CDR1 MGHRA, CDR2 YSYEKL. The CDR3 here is CASSQGWTPAFYNEQFF. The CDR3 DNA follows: TGCGCCAGCAGCCAAGGGTGGACTCCAGCCTTCTACAATGAGCAGTTCTTC.

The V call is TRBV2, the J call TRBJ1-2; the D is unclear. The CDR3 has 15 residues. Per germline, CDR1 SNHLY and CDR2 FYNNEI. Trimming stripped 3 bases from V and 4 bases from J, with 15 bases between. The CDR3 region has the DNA TGTGCCAGCAGTGAGGATATGACACGGGCCTATGGCTACACCTTC. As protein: CASSEDMTRAYGYTF.

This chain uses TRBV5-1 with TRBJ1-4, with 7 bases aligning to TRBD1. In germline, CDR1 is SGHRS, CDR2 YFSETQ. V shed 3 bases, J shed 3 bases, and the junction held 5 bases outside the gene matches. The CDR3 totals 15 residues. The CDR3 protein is CASSSQGLANEKLFF. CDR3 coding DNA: TGCGCCAGCAGCTCACAGGGGTTGGCTAATGAAAAACTGTTTTTT.

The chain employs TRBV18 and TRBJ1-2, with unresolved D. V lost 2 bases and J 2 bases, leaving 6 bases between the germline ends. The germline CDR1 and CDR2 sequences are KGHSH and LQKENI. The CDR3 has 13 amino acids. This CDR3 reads CASSPAHNYGYTF. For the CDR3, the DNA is TGTGCCAGCTCACCAGCGCACAACTATGGCTACACCTTC.

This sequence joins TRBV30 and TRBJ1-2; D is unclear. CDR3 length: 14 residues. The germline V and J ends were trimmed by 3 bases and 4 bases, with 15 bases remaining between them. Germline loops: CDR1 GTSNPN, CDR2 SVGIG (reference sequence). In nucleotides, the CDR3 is TGTGCCTGGAGGAGCCGGGGTGCCGTCTATGGCTACACCTTC. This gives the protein CAWRSRGAVYGYTF. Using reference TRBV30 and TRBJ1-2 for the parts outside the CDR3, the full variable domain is SQTIHQWPATLVQPVGSPLSLECTVEGTSNPNLYWYRQAAGRGLQLLFYSVGIGQISSEVPQNLSASRPQDRQFILSSKKLLLSDSGFYLCAWRSRGAVYGYTFGSGTRLTVV.

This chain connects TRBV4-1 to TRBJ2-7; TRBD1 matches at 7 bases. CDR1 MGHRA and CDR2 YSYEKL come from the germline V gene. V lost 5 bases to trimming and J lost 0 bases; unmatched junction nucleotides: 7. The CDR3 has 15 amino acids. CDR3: CASSDRVGYSYEQYF. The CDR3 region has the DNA TGCGCCAGCAGCGACAGGGTAGGCTACTCCTACGAGCAGTACTTC.

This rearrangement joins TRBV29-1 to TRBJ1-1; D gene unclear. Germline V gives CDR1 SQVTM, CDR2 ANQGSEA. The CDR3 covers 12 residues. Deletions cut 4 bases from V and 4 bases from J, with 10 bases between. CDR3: CSVVSQFTEAFF. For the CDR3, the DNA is TGCAGCGTTGTGTCCCAGTTCACTGAAGCTTTCTTT. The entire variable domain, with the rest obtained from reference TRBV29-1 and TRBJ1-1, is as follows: SAVISQKPSRDICQRGTSLTIQCQVDSQVTMMFWYRQQPGQSLTLIATANQGSEATYESGFVIDKFPISRPNLTFSTLTVSNMSPEDSSIYLCSVVSQFTEAFFGQGTRLTVV.

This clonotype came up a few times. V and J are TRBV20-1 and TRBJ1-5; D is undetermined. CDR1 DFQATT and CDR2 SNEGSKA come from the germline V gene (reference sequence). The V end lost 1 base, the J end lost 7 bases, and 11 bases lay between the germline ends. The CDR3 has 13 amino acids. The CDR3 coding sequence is TGCAGTGCTAGAGTCGGGATCGGCCAGCCCCAGCATTTT. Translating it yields CSARVGIGQPQHF.

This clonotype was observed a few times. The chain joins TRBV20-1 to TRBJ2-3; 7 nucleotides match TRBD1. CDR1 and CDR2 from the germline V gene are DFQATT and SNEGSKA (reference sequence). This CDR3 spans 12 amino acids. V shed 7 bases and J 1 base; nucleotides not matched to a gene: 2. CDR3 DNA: TGCAGTGGGGGGACAGGCACAGATACGCAGTATTTT. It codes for CSGGTGTDTQYF.

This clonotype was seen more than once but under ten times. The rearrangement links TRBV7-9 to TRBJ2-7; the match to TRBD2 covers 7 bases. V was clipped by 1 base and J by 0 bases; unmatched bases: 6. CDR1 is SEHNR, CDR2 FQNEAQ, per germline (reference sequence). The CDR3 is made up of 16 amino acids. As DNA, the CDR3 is TGTGCCAGCAGCTTAGGGGCGGGGGTTATCTCCTACGAGCAGTACTTC. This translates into CASSLGAGVISYEQYF.

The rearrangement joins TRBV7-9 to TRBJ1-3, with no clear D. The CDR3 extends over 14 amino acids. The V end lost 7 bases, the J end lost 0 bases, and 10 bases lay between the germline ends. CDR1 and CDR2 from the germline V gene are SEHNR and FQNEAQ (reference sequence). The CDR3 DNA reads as TGTGCCAGCAAGGAACCGGGCTCTGGAAACACCATATATTTT. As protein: CASKEPGSGNTIYF.

The CDR3 DNA reads as TGTGCCAGCAGCCTGGACAGGGGAAAAGGAGAGACCCAGTACTTC. This gives the protein CASSLDRGKGETQYF. V gene TRBV7-2 combines with J gene TRBJ2-5; 9 bases align to TRBD1. The CDR3 consists of 15 residues. Germline trimming cut 5 bases from V and 4 bases from J; bases unmatched to any gene: 8. The germline V gene encodes CDR1 SGHTA and CDR2 FQGNSA.

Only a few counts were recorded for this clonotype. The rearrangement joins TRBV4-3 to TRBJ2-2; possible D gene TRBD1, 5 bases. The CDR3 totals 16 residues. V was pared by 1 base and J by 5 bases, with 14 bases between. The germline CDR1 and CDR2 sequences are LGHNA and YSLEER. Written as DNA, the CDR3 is TGCGCCAGCAGCCAAGTCCCAGGGAAGGGAACCGGGGAGCTGTTTTTT. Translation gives CASSQVPGKGTGELFF.

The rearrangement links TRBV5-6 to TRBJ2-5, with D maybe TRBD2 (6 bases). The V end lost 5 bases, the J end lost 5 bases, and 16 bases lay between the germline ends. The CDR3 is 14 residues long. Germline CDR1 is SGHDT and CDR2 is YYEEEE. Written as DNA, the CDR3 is TGTGCCAGCAGGCTACCGCCGGCGGGGGAGACCCAGTACTTC. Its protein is CASRLPPAGETQYF.

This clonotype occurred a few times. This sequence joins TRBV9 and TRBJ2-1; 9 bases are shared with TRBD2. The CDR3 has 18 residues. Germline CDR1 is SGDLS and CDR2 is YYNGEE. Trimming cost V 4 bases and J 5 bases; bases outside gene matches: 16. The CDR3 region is CASSPTPNSGGLNNEQFF. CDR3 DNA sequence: TGTGCCAGCAGCCCAACTCCCAACAGCGGGGGGCTCAACAATGAGCAGTTCTTC.

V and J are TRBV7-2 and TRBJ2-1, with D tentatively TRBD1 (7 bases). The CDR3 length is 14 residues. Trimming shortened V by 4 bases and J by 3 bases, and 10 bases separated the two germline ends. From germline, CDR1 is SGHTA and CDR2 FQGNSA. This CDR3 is CASSSQGGYNEQFF. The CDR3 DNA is TGTGCCAGCAGCTCCCAGGGGGGCTACAATGAGCAGTTCTTC.

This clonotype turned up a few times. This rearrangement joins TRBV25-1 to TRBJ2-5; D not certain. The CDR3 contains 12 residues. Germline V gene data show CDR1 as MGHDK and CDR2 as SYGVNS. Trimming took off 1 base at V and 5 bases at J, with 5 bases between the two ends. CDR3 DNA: TGTGCCAGCAGTGAATTGGCTGAGACCCAGTACTTC. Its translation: CASSELAETQYF.

The DNA for the CDR3 is TGTGCCAGCAGCACCACCCTAAACTGGGATGGCTACACCTTC. Its protein is CASSTTLNWDGYTF. This sequence joins TRBV7-2 and TRBJ1-2; D not resolved. The CDR3 runs to 14 residues. Germline CDR1 is SGHTA and CDR2 is FQGNSA. V lost 5 bases to trimming and J lost 6 bases, with 16 bases between them.

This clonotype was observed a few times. Here the CDR3 reads CASSLARGYNQPQHF. The CDR3 DNA follows: TGTGCCAGCAGCTTAGCGCGGGGATACAATCAGCCCCAGCATTTT. The chain carries TRBV7-2 and TRBJ1-5; no definite D call. The length of the CDR3 is 15 residues. Germline lookup yields CDR1 SGHTA and CDR2 FQGNSA. Trimming shortened V by 0 bases and J by 3 bases, and 9 bases separated the two germline ends. Combining the CDR3 with reference TRBV7-2 and TRBJ1-5 gives the whole variable domain GAGVSQSPSNKVTEKGKDVELRCDPISGHTALYWYRQSLGQGLEFLIYFQGNSAPDKSGLPSDRFSAERTGGSVSTLTIQRTQQEDSAVYLCASSLARGYNQPQHFGDGTRLSIL.

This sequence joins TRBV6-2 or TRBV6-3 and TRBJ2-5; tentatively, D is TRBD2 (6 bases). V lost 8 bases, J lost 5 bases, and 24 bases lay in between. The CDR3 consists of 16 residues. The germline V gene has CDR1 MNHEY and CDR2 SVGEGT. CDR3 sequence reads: CASGPIPRLDLETQYF. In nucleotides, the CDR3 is TGTGCCAGCGGACCAATACCTCGACTAGATCTGGAGACCCAGTACTTC.

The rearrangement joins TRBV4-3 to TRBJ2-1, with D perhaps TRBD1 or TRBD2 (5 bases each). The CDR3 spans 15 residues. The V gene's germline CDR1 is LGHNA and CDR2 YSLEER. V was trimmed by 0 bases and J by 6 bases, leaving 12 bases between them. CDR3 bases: TGCGCCAGCAGCCAAGACGCCGGGACCGCCAATGAGCAGTTCTTC. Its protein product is CASSQDAGTANEQFF.

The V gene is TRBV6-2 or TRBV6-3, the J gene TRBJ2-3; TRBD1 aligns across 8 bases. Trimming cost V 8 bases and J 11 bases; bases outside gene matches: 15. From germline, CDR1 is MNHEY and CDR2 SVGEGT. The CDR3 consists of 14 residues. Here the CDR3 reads CASRRDRPTRVQYF. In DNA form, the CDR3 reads TGTGCCAGCCGCCGGGACAGGCCGACTCGGGTGCAGTATTTT.